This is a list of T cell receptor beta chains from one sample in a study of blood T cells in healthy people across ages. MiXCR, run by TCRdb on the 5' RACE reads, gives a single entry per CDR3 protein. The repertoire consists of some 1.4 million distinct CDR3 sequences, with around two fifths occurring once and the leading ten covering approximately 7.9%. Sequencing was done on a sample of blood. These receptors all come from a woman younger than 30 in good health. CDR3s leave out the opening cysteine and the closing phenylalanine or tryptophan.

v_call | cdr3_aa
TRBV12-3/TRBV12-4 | ASSLTSSYNSPLH
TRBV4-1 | ASSRGTQADTQY
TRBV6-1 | ASSENGRGDNEQF
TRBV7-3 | ASSLPAAGGSTDTQY
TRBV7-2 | ASSLVDRGRDETQY
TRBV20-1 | SARSREGLGEQY
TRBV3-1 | ASSQPRAGAGHETQY
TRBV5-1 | ASSLGDGGAYT
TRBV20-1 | SARGASYEQY
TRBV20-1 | SANPQAHGYT
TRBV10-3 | ATGTSENEQF
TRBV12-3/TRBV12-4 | ASSLNGWGEQF